This T cell receptor (beta chain) came from a study of immune cell composition in non-small cell lung cancer. This clone was counted once. This table comes from immunoSEQ multiplex PCR, and its TCRdb copy is limited to in-frame clones, with some not included. The sample consists of about 8,000 clones, approximately 78% of them appearing once. The sequencing input was lung tumor tissue. The sequence derives from a human donor with non-small cell lung cancer.

DNA for the CDR3: TGCGCCAGCAGCCAAGAGTATATCGCCACAGATACGCAGTATTTT. Residues: CASSQEYIATDTQYF. V gene TRBV4-3 combines with J gene TRBJ2-3; no definite D call. Germline loops: CDR1 LGHNA, CDR2 YSLEER. Trimming took 0 bases from V and 2 from J, leaving 9 bases between them. The CDR3 has 15 amino acids.